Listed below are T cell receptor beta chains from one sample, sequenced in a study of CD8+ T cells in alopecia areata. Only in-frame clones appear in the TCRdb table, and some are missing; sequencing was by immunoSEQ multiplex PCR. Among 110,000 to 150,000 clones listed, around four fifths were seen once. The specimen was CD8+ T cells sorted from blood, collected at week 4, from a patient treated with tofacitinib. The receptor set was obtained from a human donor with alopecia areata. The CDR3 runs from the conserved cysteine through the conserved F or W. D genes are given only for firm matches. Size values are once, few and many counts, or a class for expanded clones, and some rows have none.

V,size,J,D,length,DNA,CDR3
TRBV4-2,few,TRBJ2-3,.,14,TGTGCCAGCAGCCAAGGCGACGGCGGGGCTCCGCAGTATTTT,CASSQGDGGAPQYF
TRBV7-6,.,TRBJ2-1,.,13,TGTGCCAGCAGCTTAGCCGGGCCCACGAACCAGTTCTTC,CASSLAGPTNQFF
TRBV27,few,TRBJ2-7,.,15,TGTGCCAGCACCCCAAGGGGGGGGGCGATCTACGAGCAGTACTTC,CASTPRGGAIYEQYF
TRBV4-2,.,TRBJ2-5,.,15,TGTGCCAGCAGCCAAGAGGGGCCGTCAGGAGAGACCCAGTACTTC,CASSQEGPSGETQYF
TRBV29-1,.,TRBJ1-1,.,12,TGCAGCGTTGAACCAGGGAGGGCTGAAGCTTTCTTT,CSVEPGRAEAFF
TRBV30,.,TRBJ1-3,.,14,TGTGCCTGGAGTGACGGGGGCTTTGGAAACACCATATATTTT,CAWSDGGFGNTIYF
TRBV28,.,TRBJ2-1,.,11,TGTGCCAGCAGTTCCCTGGACGAGCAGTTCTTC,CASSSLDEQFF
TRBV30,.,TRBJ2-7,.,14,TGTGCCTGGAGTGGCCCGGAAACGACCTACGAGCAGTACTTC,CAWSGPETTYEQYF
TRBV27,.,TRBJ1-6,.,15,TGTGCCAGCAGTCTTCAAGGGAGGACCAATTCACCCCTCCACTTT,CASSLQGRTNSPLHF
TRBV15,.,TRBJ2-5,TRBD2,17,TGTGCCACCAGCCGCGGCTTATGGGCGGGAGGACAAGAGACCCAGTACTTC,CATSRGLWAGGQETQYF
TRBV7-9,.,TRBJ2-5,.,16,TGTGCCAGCAGCTGGTCGGGGGACACAGATCAAGAGACCCAGTACTTC,CASSWSGDTDQETQYF
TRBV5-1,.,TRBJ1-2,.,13,TGCGCCAGCAGCCGGACAGCTAACTATGGCTACACCTTC,CASSRTANYGYTF
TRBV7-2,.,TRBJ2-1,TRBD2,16,TGTGCCAGCAGCCGACTAGCGGGGGGTTCCTACAATGAGCAGTTCTTC,CASSRLAGGSYNEQFF
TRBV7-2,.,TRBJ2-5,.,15,TGTGCCAGCAGCTTACTTCTAGAGGGGCAAGAGACCCAGTACTTC,CASSLLLEGQETQYF
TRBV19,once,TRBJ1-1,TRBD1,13,TGTGCCAGTACCCGGGACAGGGGAGATGAAGCTTTCTTT,CASTRDRGDEAFF
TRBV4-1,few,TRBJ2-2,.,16,TGCGCCAGCAGCCTCGCTGAAATAGGGTCCACCGGGGAGCTGTTTTTT,CASSLAEIGSTGELFF
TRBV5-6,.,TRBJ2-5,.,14,TGTGCCAGCAGCGTGACAGGTCGGGGCGAGACCCAGTACTTC,CASSVTGRGETQYF
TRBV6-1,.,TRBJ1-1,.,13,TGTGCCAGCCTGTCTGGGATGGACACTGAAGCTTTCTTT,CASLSGMDTEAFF
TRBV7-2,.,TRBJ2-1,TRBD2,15,TGTGCCAGCAGCTCACTAGCGGGAGGATACAATGAGCAGTTCTTC,CASSSLAGGYNEQFF
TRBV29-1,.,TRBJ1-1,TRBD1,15,TGCAGCGTTGAAGTTAAGGCGACAGGGTTGGATGAAGCTTTCTTT,CSVEVKATGLDEAFF
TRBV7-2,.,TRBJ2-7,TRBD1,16,TGTGCCAGCCTTCCACAGGGGGCCCGCCCCTCCTACGAGCAGTACTTC,CASLPQGARPSYEQYF
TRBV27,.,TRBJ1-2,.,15,TGTGCCAGCAGTTCCCCTTCGACAGCTAACTATGGCTACACCTTC,CASSSPSTANYGYTF
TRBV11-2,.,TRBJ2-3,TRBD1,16,TGTGCCAGCAGCACCAGGACAGGGGATAGCACAGATACGCAGTATTTT,CASSTRTGDSTDTQYF
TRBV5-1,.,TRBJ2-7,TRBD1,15,TGCGCCAGCAGCTTGGTGGGGACAGGCACCTACGAGCAGTACTTC,CASSLVGTGTYEQYF
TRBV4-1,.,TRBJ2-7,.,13,TGCGCCAGCAGCCAAAACACAGGGTTCGAGCAGTACTTC,CASSQNTGFEQYF
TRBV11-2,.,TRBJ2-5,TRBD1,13,TGTGCCAGCAGCTTGTGGACAGGGGAGACCCAGTACTTC,CASSLWTGETQYF
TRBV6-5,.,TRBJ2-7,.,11,TGTGCCAGCAGCCGGGACTACGAGCAGTACTTC,CASSRDYEQYF
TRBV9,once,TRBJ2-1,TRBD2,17,TGTGCCAGCAGCGTAGCAGCTAGCGGGGTAACTTACAATGAGCAGTTCTTC,CASSVAASGVTYNEQFF
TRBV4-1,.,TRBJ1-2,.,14,TGCGCCAGCAGCCAAGGCACGGGCAACTATGGCTACACCTTC,CASSQGTGNYGYTF
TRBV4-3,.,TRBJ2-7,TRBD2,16,TGCGCCAGCAGCCAAGACCCTAGCGGGGGGCCCTACGAGCAGTACTTC,CASSQDPSGGPYEQYF
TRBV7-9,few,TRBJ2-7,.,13,TGTGCCAGCAGCTTAGCCGAGCTGGGGGAGCAGTACTTC,CASSLAELGEQYF
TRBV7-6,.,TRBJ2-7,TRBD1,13,TGTGCCAGCAGCTCGGACAGGGGGGGCGAGCAGTACTTC,CASSSDRGGEQYF
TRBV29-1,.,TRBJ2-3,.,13,TGCAGCGTTGAAGATCGGGGGTCAGATACGCAGTATTTT,CSVEDRGSDTQYF
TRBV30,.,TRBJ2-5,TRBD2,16,TGTGCCTGGAGTGTACGAGCGGGAGGGGCCCAAGAGACCCAGTACTTC,CAWSVRAGGAQETQYF
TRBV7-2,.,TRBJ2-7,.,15,TGTGCCAGCAGCGCAGGGGCCCGGGGCTCCTACGAGCAGTACTTC,CASSAGARGSYEQYF
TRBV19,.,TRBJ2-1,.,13,TGTGCCAGTAGTCCAGGTACGATGTATGAGCAGTTCTTC,CASSPGTMYEQFF
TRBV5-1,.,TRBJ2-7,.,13,TGCGCCAGCAGCTTGACTGGGGCTAACGAGCAGTACTTC,CASSLTGANEQYF
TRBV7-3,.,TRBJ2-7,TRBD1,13,TGTGCCAGCAGCTCGGGACAGGGCTGGGAGCAGTACTTC,CASSSGQGWEQYF
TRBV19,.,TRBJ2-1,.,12,TGTGCCAGTAGTCCAGGTCGGAGTGAGCAGTTCTTC,CASSPGRSEQFF
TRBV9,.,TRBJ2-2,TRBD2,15,TGTGCCAGCAGCTGGGAGGGTACGAACACCGGGGAGCTGTTTTTT,CASSWEGTNTGELFF
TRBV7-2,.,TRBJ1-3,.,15,TGTGCCAGCAGCTTCGGGCGCGCGGAGGGAAACACCATATATTTT,CASSFGRAEGNTIYF
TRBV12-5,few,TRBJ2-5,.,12,TGTGCTAGTGGCTTCGCCCCAGAGACCCAGTACTTC,CASGFAPETQYF
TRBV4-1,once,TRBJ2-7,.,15,TGCGCCAGCAGCCAAGTCACCGGGTCTACCTACGAGCAGTACTTC,CASSQVTGSTYEQYF
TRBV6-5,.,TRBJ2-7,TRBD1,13,TGTGCCAGCAGTGAACAGGGGAACTACGAGCAGTACTTC,CASSEQGNYEQYF
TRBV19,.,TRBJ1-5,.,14,TGTGCCAGTAGTGTCCAGGGTCAGAATCAGCCCCAGCATTTT,CASSVQGQNQPQHF
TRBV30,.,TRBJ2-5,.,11,TGTGCCTGGAGTGTATCCGAGACCCAGTACTTC,CAWSVSETQYF
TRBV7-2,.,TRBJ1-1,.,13,TGTGCCAGCAGCTTCGAGAGGAACACTGAAGCTTTCTTT,CASSFERNTEAFF
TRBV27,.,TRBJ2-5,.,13,TGTGCCAGCAGTTTGGTAGGCCAAGGGACCCAGTACTTC,CASSLVGQGTQYF
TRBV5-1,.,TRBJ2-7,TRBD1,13,TGCGCCAGCAGTCTAGGGGGCGAGGACGAGCAGTACTTC,CASSLGGEDEQYF
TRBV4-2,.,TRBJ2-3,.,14,TGTGCCAGCAGCCAAGATCAAGTCCCAGATACGCAGTATTTT,CASSQDQVPDTQYF
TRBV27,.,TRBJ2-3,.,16,TGTGCCAGCAGTTTATCGATCCCTAGTTACACAGATACGCAGTATTTT,CASSLSIPSYTDTQYF
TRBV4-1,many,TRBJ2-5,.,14,TGCGCCAGCAGCCAAGATGCAAAGGGGGAGACCCAGTACTTC,CASSQDAKGETQYF
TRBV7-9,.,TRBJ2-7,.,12,TGTGCCAGCAGCTTAACGTATAAAGAGCAGTACTTC,CASSLTYKEQYF
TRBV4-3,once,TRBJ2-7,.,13,TGCGCCAGCAGCCCCGGGGGCTCCTACGAGCAGTACTTC,CASSPGGSYEQYF
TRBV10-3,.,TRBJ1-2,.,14,TGTGCCATCAACGAGCCCCAGGGAGACCATGGCTACACCTTC,CAINEPQGDHGYTF
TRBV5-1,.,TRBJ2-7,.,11,TGCGCCAGCAGCCAGGGAGGCGAGCAGTACTTC,CASSQGGEQYF
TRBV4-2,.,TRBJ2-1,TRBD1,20,TGTGCCAGCAGCCACCCCGATCCCGGGACAGCTAAGAGCTCCTACAATGAGCAGTTCTTC,CASSHPDPGTAKSSYNEQFF
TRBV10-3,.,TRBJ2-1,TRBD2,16,TGTGCCATCAGTGAATTAGCGGGGCCCACCTACAATGAGCAGTTCTTC,CAISELAGPTYNEQFF
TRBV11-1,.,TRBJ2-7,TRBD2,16,TGTGCCAGCAGCCCCCGGACTAGCGGGGGGCTCTACGAGCAGTACTTC,CASSPRTSGGLYEQYF